This T cell receptor (beta chain) derives from a study of cytomegalovirus exposure and HLA in healthy donors. Both 60 Vbeta primers and 13 Jbeta primers went into the PCR. This table comes from immunoSEQ multiplex PCR, and its TCRdb copy is limited to in-frame clones, with some not included. The sample holds 90,000 or so clones, 70% to 80% seen once. Between the trimmed V and J ends, which lost 4 bases and 2 bases, there was a span of 12 bases. The germline V gene encodes CDR1 SGHRS and CDR2 YFSETQ. The CDR3 has 14 residues. V is TRBV5-1 and J is TRBJ2-5, with D perhaps TRBD1 (5 bases). The sequence was collected from a woman aged 45-59 years in good health and CMV-seropositive. Material: PBMCs. CDR3 in DNA: TGCGCCAGCAGCCAGCAGGGTTGGCAAGAGACCCAGTACTTC. Its protein is CASSQQGWQETQYF.